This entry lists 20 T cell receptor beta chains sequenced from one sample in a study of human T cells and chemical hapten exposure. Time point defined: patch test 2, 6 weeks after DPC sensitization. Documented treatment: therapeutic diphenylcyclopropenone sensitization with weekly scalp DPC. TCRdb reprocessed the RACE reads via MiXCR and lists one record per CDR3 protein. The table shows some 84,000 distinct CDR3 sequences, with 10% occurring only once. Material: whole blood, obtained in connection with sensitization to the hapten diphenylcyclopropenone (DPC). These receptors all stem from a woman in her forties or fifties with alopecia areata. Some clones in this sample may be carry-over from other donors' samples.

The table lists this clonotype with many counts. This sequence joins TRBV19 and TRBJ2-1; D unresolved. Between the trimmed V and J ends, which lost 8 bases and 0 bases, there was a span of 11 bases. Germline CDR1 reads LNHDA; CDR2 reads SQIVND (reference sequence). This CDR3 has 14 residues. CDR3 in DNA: TGTGCCAGTGGAGCAGCGAGCTCCTACAATGAGCAGTTCTTC. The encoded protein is CASGAASSYNEQFF.

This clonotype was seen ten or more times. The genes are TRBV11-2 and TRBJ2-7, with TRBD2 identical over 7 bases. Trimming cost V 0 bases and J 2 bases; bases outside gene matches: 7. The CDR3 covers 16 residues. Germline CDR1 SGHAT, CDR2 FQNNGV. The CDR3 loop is CASSLDLAGETYEQYF. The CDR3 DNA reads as TGTGCCAGCAGCTTAGATCTGGCGGGAGAAACCTACGAGCAGTACTTC.

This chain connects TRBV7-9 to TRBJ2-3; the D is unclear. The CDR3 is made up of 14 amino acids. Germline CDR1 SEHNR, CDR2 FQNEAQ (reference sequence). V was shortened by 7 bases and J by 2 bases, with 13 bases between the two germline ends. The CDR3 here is CASTSVVDTDTQYF. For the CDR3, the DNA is TGTGCCAGCACCTCGGTCGTTGACACAGATACGCAGTATTTT.

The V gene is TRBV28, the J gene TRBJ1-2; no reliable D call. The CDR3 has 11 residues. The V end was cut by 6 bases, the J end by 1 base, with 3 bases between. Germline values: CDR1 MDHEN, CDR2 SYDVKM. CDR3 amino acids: CASSINYGYTF. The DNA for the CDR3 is TGTGCCAGCAGCATTAACTATGGCTACACCTTC.

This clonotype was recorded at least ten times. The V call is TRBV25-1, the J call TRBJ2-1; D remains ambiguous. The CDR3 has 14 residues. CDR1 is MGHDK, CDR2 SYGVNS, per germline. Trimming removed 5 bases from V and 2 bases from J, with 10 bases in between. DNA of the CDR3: TGTGCCAGCAGTCGAAAGGAAGCCTACAATGAGCAGTTCTTC. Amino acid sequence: CASSRKEAYNEQFF.

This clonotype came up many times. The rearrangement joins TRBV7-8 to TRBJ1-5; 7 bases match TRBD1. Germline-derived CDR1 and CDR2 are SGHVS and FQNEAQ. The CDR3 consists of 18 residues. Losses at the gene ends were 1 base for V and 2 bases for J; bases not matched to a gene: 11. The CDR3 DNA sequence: TGTGCCAGCAGCTTAGTTCGGGTAGGGGGACAGCGCAATCAGCCCCAGCATTTT. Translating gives CASSLVRVGGQRNQPQHF.

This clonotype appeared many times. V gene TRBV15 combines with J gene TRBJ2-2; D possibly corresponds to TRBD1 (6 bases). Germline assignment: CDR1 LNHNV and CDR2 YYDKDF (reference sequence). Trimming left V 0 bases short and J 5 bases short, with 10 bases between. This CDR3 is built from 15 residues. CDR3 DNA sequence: TGTGCCACCAGCAGAGATCAAACAGGGACCGGGGAGCTGTTTTTT. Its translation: CATSRDQTGTGELFF.

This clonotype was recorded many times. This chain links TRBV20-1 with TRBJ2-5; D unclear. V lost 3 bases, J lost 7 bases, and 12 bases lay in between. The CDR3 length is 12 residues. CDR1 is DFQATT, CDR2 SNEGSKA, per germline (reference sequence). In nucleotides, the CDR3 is TGCAGTGCTAGTGGGCAACGGTGGACCCAGTACTTC. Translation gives CSASGQRWTQYF.

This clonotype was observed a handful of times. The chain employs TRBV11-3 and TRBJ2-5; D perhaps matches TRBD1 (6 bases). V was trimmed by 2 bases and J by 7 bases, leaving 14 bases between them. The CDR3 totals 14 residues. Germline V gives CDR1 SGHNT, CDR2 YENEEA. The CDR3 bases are TGTGCCAGCAGCTTACGTGGGGGCGCCGGGACCCAGTACTTC. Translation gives CASSLRGGAGTQYF.

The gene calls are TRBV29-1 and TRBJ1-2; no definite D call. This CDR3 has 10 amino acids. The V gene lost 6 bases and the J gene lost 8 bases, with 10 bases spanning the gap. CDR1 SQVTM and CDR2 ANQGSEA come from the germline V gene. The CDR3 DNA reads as TGCAGCGTCATTAAGGGAGGCTACACCTTC. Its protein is CSVIKGGYTF.

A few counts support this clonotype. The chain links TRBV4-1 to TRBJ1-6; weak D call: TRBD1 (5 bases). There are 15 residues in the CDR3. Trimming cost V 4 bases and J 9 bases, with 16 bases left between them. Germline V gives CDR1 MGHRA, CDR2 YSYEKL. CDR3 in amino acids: CASSLGLGVGSPLHF. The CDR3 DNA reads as TGCGCCAGCAGCCTAGGACTGGGGGTGGGTTCACCCCTCCACTTT.

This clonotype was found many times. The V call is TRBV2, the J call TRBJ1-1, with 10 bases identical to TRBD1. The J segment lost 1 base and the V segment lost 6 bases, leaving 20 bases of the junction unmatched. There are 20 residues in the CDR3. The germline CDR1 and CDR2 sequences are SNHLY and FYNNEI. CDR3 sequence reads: CASSYLKPGTGAPKNTEAFF. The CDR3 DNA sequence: TGTGCCAGCAGCTATCTAAAGCCCGGGACAGGGGCCCCAAAGAACACTGAAGCTTTCTTT.

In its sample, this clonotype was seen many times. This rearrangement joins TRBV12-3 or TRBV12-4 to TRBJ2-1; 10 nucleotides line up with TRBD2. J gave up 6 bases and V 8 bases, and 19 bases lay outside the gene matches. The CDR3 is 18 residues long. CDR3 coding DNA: TGTGCCAGCTGCTCGAGGCGTGGTTTAGCGGGAGGCCCCAATGAGCAGTTCTTC. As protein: CASCSRRGLAGGPNEQFF.

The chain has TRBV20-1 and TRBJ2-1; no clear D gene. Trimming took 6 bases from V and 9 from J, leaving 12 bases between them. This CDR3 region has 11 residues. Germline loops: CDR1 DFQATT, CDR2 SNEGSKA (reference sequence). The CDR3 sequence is CSATPSFEQFF. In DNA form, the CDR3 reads TGCAGTGCAACCCCGAGCTTTGAGCAGTTCTTC.

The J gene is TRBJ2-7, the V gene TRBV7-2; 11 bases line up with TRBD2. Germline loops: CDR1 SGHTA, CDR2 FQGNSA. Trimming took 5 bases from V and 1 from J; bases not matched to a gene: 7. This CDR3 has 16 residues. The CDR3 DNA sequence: TGTGCCAGCAGCCCCCCTAGCGGGAGGACATCCTACGAGCAGTACTTC. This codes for CASSPPSGRTSYEQYF.

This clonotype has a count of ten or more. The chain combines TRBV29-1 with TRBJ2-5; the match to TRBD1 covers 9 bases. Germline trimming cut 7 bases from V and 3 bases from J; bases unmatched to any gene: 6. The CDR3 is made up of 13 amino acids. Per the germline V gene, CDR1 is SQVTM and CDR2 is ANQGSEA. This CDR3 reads CSAQTGGKETQYF. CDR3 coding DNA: TGCAGCGCCCAGACAGGGGGTAAAGAGACCCAGTACTTC. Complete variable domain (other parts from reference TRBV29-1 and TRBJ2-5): SAVISQKPSRDICQRGTSLTIQCQVDSQVTMMFWYRQQPGQSLTLIATANQGSEATYESGFVIDKFPISRPNLTFSTLTVSNMSPEDSSIYLCSAQTGGKETQYFGPGTRLLVL.

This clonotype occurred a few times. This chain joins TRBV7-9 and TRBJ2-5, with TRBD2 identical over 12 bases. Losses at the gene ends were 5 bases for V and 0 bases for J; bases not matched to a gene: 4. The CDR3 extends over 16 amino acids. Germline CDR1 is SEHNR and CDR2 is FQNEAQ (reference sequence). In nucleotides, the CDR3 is TGTGCCAGCAGCGACGGGACTAGCGGGTACCAAGAGACCCAGTACTTC. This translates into CASSDGTSGYQETQYF.

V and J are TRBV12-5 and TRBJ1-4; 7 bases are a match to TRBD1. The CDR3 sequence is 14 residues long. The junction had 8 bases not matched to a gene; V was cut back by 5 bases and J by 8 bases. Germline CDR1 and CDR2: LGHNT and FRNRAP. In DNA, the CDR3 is TGTGCTAGTGGTCCGGGACAGCGGGAGGAAAAACTGTTTTTT. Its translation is CASGPGQREEKLFF.

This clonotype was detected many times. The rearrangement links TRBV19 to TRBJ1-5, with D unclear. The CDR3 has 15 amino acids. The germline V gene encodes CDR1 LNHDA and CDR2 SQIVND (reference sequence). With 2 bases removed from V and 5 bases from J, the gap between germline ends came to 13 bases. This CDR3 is CASSIHGSEYQPQHF. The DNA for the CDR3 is TGTGCCAGTAGTATACATGGCAGTGAATATCAGCCCCAGCATTTT.

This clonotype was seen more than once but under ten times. CDR3 in DNA: TGTGCCAGCAGTTACTCGACAGGGATCGGGAATGAGCAGTTCTTC. It translates to CASSYSTGIGNEQFF. V and J are TRBV6-5 and TRBJ2-1; 7 nucleotides line up with TRBD1. The CDR3 loop spans 15 amino acids. V lost 0 bases, J lost 7 bases, and 6 bases stayed unmatched. The germline gives CDR1 MNHEY, CDR2 SVGAGI.